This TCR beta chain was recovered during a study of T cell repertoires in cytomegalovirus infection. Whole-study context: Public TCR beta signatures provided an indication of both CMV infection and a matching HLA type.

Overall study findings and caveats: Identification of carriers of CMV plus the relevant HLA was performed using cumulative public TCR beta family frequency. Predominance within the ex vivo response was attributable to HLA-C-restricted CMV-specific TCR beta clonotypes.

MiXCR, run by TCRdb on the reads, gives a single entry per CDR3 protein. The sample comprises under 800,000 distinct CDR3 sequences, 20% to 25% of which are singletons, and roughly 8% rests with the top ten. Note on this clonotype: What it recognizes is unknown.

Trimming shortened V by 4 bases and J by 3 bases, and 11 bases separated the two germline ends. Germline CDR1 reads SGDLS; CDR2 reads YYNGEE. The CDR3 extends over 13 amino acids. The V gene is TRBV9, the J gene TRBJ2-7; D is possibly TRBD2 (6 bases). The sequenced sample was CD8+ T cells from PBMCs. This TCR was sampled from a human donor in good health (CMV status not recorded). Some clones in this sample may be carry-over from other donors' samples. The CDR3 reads CASSPGVFYEQYF. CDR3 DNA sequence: TGTGCCAGCAGCCCGGGGGTTTTCTACGAGCAGTACTTC.